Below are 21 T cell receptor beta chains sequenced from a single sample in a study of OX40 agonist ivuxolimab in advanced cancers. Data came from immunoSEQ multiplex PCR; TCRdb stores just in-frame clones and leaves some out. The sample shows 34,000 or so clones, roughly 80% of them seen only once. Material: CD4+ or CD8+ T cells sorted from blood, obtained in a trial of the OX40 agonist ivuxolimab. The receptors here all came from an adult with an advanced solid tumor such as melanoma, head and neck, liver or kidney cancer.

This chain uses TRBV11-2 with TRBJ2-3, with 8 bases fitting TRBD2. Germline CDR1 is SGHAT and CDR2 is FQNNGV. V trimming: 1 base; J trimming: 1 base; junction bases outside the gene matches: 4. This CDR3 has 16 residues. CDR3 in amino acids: CASSLGAGGGTDTQYF. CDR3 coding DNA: TGTGCCAGCAGCTTAGGTGCGGGAGGAGGCACAGATACGCAGTATTTT.

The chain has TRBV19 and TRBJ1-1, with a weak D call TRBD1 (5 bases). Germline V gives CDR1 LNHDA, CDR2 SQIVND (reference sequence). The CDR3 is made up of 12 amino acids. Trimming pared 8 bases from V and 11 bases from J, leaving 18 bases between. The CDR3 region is CASSLPGGVAFF. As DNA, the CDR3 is TGTGCCAGTTCCCTTCCAGGAGGGGTGGCTTTCTTT. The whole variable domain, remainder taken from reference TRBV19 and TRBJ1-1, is DGGITQSPKYLFRKEGQNVTLSCEQNLNHDAMYWYRQDPGQGLRLIYYSQIVNDFQKGDIAEGYSVSREKKESFPLTVTSAQKNPTAFYLCASSLPGGVAFFGQGTRLTVV.

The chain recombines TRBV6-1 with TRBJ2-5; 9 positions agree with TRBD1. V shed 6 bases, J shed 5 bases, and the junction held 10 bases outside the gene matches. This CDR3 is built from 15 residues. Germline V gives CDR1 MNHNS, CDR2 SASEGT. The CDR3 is CASRTPRTGGETQYF. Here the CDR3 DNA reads TGTGCCAGCAGAACTCCCCGAACAGGGGGCGAGACCCAGTACTTC.

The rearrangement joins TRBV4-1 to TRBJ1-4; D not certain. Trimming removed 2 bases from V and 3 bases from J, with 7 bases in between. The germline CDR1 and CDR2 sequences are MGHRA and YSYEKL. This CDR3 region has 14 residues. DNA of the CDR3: TGCGCCAGCAGCCAAAGCCAGGCTAATGAAAAACTGTTTTTT. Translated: CASSQSQANEKLFF.

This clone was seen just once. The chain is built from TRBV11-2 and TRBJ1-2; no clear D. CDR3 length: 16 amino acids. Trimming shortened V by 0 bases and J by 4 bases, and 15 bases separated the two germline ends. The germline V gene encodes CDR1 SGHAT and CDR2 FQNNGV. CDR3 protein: CASSLDYSPTGYGYTF. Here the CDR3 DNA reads TGTGCCAGCAGCTTAGATTATTCCCCCACTGGCTATGGCTACACCTTC. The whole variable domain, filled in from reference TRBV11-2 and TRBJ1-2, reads EAGVAQSPRYKIIEKRQSVAFWCNPISGHATLYWYQQILGQGPKLLIQFQNNGVVDDSQLPKDRFSAERLKGVDSTLKIQPAKLEDSAVYLCASSLDYSPTGYGYTFGSGTRLTVV.

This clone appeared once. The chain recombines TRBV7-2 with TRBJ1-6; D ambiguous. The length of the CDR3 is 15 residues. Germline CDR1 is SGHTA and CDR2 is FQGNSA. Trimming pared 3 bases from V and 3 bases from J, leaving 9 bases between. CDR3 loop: CASSFGRNYNSPLHF. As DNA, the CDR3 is TGTGCCAGCAGCTTCGGACGGAACTATAATTCACCCCTCCACTTT.

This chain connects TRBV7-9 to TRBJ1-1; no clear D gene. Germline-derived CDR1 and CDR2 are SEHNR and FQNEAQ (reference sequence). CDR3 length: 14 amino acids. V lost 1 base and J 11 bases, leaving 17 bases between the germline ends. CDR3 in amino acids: CASSLVVREVEAFF. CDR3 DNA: TGTGCCAGCAGCTTAGTTGTCCGGGAGGTAGAGGCTTTCTTT.

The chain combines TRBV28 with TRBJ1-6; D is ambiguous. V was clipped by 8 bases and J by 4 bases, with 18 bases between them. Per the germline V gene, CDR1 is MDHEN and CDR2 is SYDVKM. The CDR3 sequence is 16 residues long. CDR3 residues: CASAPFWGYYNSPLHF. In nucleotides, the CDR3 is TGTGCCAGCGCCCCGTTTTGGGGATATTATAATTCACCCCTCCACTTT.

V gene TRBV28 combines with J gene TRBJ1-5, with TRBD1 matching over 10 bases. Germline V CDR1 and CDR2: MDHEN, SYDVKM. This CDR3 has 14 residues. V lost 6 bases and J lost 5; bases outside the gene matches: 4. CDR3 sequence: CASRPGTGDQPQHF. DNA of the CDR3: TGTGCCAGCAGACCCGGGACAGGGGATCAGCCCCAGCATTTT.

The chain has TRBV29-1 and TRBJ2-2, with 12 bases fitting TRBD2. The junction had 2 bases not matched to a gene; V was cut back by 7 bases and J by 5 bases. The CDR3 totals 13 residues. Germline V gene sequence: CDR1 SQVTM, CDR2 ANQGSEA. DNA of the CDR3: TGCAGCGGTGGGACTAGCGGGACCGGGGAGCTGTTTTTT. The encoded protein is CSGGTSGTGELFF.

CDR3 sequence: CASSSLAGGSTDTQYF. CDR3 in DNA: TGTGCCAGCAGCTCACTAGCGGGAGGGTCCACAGATACGCAGTATTTT. V usage is TRBV7-9 and J usage is TRBJ2-3; 13 bases match TRBD2. CDR3 length: 16 residues. Germline values: CDR1 SEHNR, CDR2 FQNEAQ (reference sequence). V shed 4 bases and J 2 bases; nucleotides not matched to a gene: 3.

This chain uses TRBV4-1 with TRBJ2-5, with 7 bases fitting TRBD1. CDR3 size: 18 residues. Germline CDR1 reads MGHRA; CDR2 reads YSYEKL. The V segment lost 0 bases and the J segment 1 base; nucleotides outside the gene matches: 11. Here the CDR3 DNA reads TGCGCCAGCAGCCAAGAGGTTATGGCAGGGGGTGTCCAAGAGACCCAGTACTTC. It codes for CASSQEVMAGGVQETQYF.

CDR3 nucleotides: TGTGCCAGCAGCGGATCGACAGCCCGAAGAACCTATGGCTACACCTTC. Protein product: CASSGSTARRTYGYTF. The chain combines TRBV9 with TRBJ1-2, with D possibly matching TRBD1 (5 bases). Per germline, CDR1 SGDLS and CDR2 YYNGEE. CDR3 length: 16 residues. With 3 bases removed from V and 4 bases from J, the gap between germline ends came to 19 bases.

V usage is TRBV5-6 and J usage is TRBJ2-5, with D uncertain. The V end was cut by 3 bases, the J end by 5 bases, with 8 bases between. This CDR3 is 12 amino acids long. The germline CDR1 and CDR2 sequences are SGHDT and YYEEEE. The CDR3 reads CASSYDWETQYF. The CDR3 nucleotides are TGTGCCAGCAGCTACGACTGGGAGACCCAGTACTTC.

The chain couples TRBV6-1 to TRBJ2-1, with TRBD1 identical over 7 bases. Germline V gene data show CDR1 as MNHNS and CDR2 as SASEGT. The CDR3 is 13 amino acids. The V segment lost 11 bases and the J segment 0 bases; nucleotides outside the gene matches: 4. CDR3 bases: TGTGCCGCACAGGGGCGCTCCTACAATGAGCAGTTCTTC. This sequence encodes CAAQGRSYNEQFF.

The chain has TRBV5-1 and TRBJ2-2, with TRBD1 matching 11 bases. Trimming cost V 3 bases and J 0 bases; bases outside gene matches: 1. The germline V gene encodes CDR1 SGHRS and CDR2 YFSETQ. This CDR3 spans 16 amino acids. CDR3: CASSWTGGANTGELFF. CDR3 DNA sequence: TGCGCCAGCAGCTGGACAGGGGGCGCGAACACCGGGGAGCTGTTTTTT.

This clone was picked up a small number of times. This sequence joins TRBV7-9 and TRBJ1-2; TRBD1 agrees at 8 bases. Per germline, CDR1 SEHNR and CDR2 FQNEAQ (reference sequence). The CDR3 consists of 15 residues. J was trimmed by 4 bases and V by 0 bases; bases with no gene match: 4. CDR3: CASSLAPTGAYGYTF. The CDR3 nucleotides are TGTGCCAGCAGCTTAGCTCCGACAGGGGCCTATGGCTACACCTTC. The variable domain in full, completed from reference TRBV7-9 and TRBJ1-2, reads DTGVSQNPRHKITKRGQNVTFRCDPISEHNRLYWYRQTLGQGPEFLTYFQNEAQLEKSRLLSDRFSAERPKGSFSTLEIQRTEQGDSAMYLCASSLAPTGAYGYTFGSGTRLTVV.

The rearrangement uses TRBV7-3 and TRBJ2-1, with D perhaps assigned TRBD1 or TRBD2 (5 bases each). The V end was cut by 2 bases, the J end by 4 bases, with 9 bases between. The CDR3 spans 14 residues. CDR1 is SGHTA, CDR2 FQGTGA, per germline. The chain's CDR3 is CASSLGTTYNEQFF. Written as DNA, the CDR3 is TGTGCCAGCAGCTTAGGGACCACGTACAATGAGCAGTTCTTC.

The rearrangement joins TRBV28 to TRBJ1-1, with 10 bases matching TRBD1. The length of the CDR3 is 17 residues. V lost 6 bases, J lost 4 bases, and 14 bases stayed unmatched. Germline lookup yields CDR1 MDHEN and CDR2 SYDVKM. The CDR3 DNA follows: TGTGCCAGCAGGTCCGTAGGACAGGGGGTTTTAAGCACTGAAGCTTTCTTT. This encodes CASRSVGQGVLSTEAFF.

In nucleotides, the CDR3 is TGTGCTAGTGGTCCCCCACAGGGTCGGTCAGGGAGCATGGACACTGAAGCTTTCTTT. Its protein product is CASGPPQGRSGSMDTEAFF. The chain links TRBV12-5 to TRBJ1-1; D possibly corresponds to TRBD1 (6 bases). The CDR3 contains 19 residues. Trimming pared 5 bases from V and 3 bases from J, leaving 28 bases between. Germline values: CDR1 LGHNT, CDR2 FRNRAP.

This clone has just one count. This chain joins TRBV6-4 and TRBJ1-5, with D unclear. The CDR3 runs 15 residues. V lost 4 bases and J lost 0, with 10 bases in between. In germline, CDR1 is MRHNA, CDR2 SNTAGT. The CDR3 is CASSGTVYSNQPQHF. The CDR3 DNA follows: TGTGCCAGCAGTGGGACGGTTTATAGCAATCAGCCCCAGCATTTT.